This is a list of T cell receptor beta chains from one sample in a study of cytomegalovirus exposure and HLA in healthy donors. Repertoires were generated with immunoSEQ multiplex PCR, while TCRdb's copy carries only in-frame clones and drops some. The sample holds about 76,000 clones, less than 80% seen once. The sequencing sample was made of PBMCs. The receptors stem from a man under 40 in good health and CMV-seronegative. CDR3s include the opening cysteine and the closing phenylalanine or tryptophan. D genes are given only for firm matches. The size entry is marked missing in some rows and otherwise reads once, few, many or a size class.

V: TRBV7-7; size: .; length: 19; D: TRBD2; J: TRBJ2-1; CDR3: CASSPSRTSGRGSYNEQFF; DNA: TGTGCTAGCAGCCCCTCCCGGACTAGCGGGAGGGGGTCCTACAATGAGCAGTTCTTC
V: TRBV6-6; size: .; length: 13; D: .; J: TRBJ2-1; CDR3: CAITSGFYNEQFF; DNA: TGTGCCATAACCAGCGGGTTCTACAATGAGCAGTTCTTC
V: TRBV6-6; size: .; length: 15; D: TRBD2; J: TRBJ2-2; CDR3: CASSYDRGRAGELFF; DNA: TGTGCCAGCAGTTACGATCGCGGGAGGGCCGGGGAGCTGTTTTTT
V: TRBV6-5; size: .; length: 15; D: .; J: TRBJ2-2; CDR3: CASRTGTSITGELFF; DNA: TGTGCCAGCAGAACCGGGACTTCGATAACCGGGGAGCTGTTTTTT
V: TRBV7-8; size: .; length: 14; D: .; J: TRBJ1-1; CDR3: CASSSLRLNTEAFF; DNA: TGTGCCAGCAGCTCCCTTAGATTGAACACTGAAGCTTTCTTT
V: TRBV7-2; size: few; length: 14; D: TRBD1; J: TRBJ1-2; CDR3: CASSPGTGQSGYTF; DNA: TGTGCCAGCAGCCCTGGGACAGGGCAATCCGGCTACACCTTC
V: TRBV6-6; size: .; length: 12; D: .; J: TRBJ1-5; CDR3: CATHSRYQPQHF; DNA: TGTGCCACCCATTCCCGGTATCAGCCCCAGCATTTT
V: TRBV5-1; size: .; length: 18; D: TRBD1; J: TRBJ1-1; CDR3: CASSDLQGAGEWNTEAFF; DNA: TGCGCCAGCAGCGATTTACAGGGGGCAGGAGAGTGGAACACTGAAGCTTTCTTT
V: TRBV6-5; size: .; length: 13; D: .; J: TRBJ1-1; CDR3: CASTAMGSGGAFF; DNA: TGTGCCAGCACCGCGATGGGATCCGGGGGAGCTTTCTTT
V: TRBV18; size: .; length: 13; D: .; J: TRBJ1-2; CDR3: CASSPETDYGYTF; DNA: TGTGCCAGCTCACCTGAAACAGACTATGGCTACACCTTC
V: TRBV4-1; size: .; length: 14; D: .; J: TRBJ1-2; CDR3: CASSQALRGDGYTF; DNA: TGCGCCAGCAGCCAAGCCCTCAGGGGCGATGGCTACACCTTC
V: TRBV6-1; size: .; length: 15; D: .; J: TRBJ1-6; CDR3: CASSEPTDYNSPLHF; DNA: TGTGCCAGCAGTGAACCGACAGACTATAATTCACCCCTCCACTTT
V: TRBV2; size: .; length: 16; D: .; J: TRBJ1-5; CDR3: CASSVGDRTPKDLQHF; DNA: TGTGCCAGCAGTGTTGGGGATAGGACACCGAAAGATTTGCAGCATTTT
V: TRBV7-8; size: .; length: 16; D: TRBD2; J: TRBJ2-7; CDR3: CASSESTSGASYEQYF; DNA: TGTGCCAGCAGCGAATCGACTAGCGGAGCCTCCTACGAGCAGTACTTC
V: TRBV27; size: .; length: 14; D: TRBD1; J: TRBJ2-7; CDR3: CASSFGQVYHEQYF; DNA: TGTGCCAGCAGTTTCGGACAGGTTTATCACGAGCAGTACTTC
V: TRBV5-6; size: .; length: 14; D: .; J: TRBJ1-3; CDR3: CASSRRDFGNTIYF; DNA: TGTGCCAGCAGCCGCCGGGACTTCGGAAACACCATATATTTT
V: TRBV27; size: .; length: 17; D: TRBD2; J: TRBJ2-7; CDR3: CASSFSSGLAGPYEQYF; DNA: TGTGCCAGCAGTTTTTCCTCAGGACTAGCGGGGCCCTACGAGCAGTACTTC
V: TRBV7-9; size: .; length: 15; D: .; J: TRBJ1-4; CDR3: CASSQTRDPGEKLFF; DNA: TGTGCCAGCAGCCAAACCAGGGATCCGGGTGAAAAACTGTTTTTT
V: TRBV30; size: .; length: 13; D: .; J: TRBJ2-5; CDR3: CAWRNNLKETQYF; DNA: TGTGCCTGGAGGAACAACCTCAAAGAGACCCAGTACTTC
V: TRBV7-2; size: .; length: 14; D: .; J: TRBJ2-1; CDR3: CASSFTSGPGEQFF; DNA: TGTGCCAGCAGCTTTACAAGCGGGCCGGGGGAGCAGTTCTTC
V: TRBV9; size: once; length: 15; D: TRBD1; J: TRBJ1-1; CDR3: CASSAPGTGRTEAFF; DNA: TGTGCCAGCAGCGCCCCCGGGACAGGGAGGACTGAAGCTTTCTTT
V: TRBV23-1; size: .; length: 9; D: .; J: TRBJ1-5; CDR3: CVPLQPQHF; DNA: TGCGTCCCCCTCCAGCCCCAGCATTTT
V: TRBV27; size: .; length: 15; D: .; J: TRBJ2-7; CDR3: CASSLRGSSSYEQYF; DNA: TGTGCCAGCAGTTTAAGGGGAAGTTCTTCCTACGAGCAGTACTTC
V: TRBV19; size: .; length: 17; D: TRBD1; J: TRBJ2-3; CDR3: CASTIRLGQGGSDTQYF; DNA: TGTGCCAGTACCATCCGGTTGGGACAGGGAGGGTCAGATACGCAGTATTTT
V: TRBV6-6; size: .; length: 15; D: TRBD1; J: TRBJ1-2; CDR3: CASSYGTVRTYGYTF; DNA: TGTGCCAGCAGTTACGGGACAGTACGTACCTATGGCTACACCTTC